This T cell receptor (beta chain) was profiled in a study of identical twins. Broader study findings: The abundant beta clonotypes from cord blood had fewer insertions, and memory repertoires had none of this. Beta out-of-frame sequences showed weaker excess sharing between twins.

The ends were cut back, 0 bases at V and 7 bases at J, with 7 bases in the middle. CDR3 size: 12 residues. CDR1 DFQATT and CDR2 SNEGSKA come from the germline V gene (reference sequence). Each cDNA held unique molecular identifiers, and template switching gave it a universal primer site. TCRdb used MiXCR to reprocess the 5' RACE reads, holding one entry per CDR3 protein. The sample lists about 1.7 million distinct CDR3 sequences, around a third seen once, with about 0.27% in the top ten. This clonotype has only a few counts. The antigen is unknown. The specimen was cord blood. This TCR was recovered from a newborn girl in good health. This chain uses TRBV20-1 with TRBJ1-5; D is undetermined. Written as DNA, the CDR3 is TGCAGTGCTAGAGATGACCTACAGCCCCAGCATTTT. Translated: CSARDDLQPQHF.